The 21 T cell receptor beta chains below come from one sample, sequenced in a study of blood T cell repertoires in COVID-19 (dated by TCRdb to about 2020). The receptor library was made with the immunoSEQ multiplex PCR assay. Imported from immuneACCESS, the table was reduced by TCRdb to in-frame sequences with V and J called. These copies leave out some clones; in studies compared against another copy, an unresolved V gene accounts for under half, and the cause of the remainder is not known. Here the sample has 270,000 or so clones; about nine tenths occur a single time. Of the sample, less than 15% falls within the top ten clones. Sequencing was carried out using peripheral blood. The receptor source for this set is a woman in her 30s with COVID-19, enrolled during active disease.

The rearrangement uses TRBV21-1 and TRBJ2-7; the listed D gene, TRBD1, was not tested against the DNA. TRBV21-1 is labeled a pseudogene. This CDR3 is 15 amino acids long. CDR3 nucleotides: TGTGCCAGCAGCAAAGGGACAGGGGGCGGCTACGAGCAGTACTTC. Translated: CASSKGTGGGYEQYF.

The CDR3 loop reads CASSQETGRNTIYF. CDR3 sequence (DNA): TGTGCCAGCAGCCAAGAAACAGGGAGAAACACCATATATTTT. V usage is TRBV4-2 and J usage is TRBJ1-3, with D possibly TRBD1 on 6 matching bases. CDR3 size: 14 residues. CDR1 is LGHNA and CDR2 is YNFKEQ in the germline V gene. V lost 0 bases to trimming and J lost 5 bases, with 8 bases between them.

The chain is built from TRBV5-1 and TRBJ2-1; D possibly corresponds to TRBD2 (5 bases). This CDR3 has 15 residues. The V gene lost 0 bases and the J gene lost 9 bases, with 16 bases spanning the gap. Per the germline V gene, CDR1 is SGHRS and CDR2 is YFSETQ. CDR3 sequence: CASSLDGVLVGEQFF. In nucleotides, the CDR3 is TGCGCCAGCAGCTTGGACGGGGTTTTGGTGGGTGAGCAGTTCTTC.

This rearrangement joins TRBV13 to TRBJ2-7; the D gene is possibly TRBD1 (6 bases). The V end lost 0 bases, the J end lost 5 bases, and 11 bases lay between the germline ends. The CDR3 is made up of 14 amino acids. CDR1 and CDR2 from the germline V gene are PRHDT and FYEKMQ (reference sequence). The CDR3 region has the DNA TGTGCCAGCAGCTTAGGCCTGGGGGCGAACGAGCAGTACTTC. Protein product: CASSLGLGANEQYF.

The V and J genes are TRBV5-6 and TRBJ2-1, with 8 nucleotides matching TRBD2. Looked up from germline, CDR1 is SGHDT and CDR2 is YYEEEE. The CDR3 sequence is 12 residues long. J was trimmed by 8 bases and V by 5 bases; bases with no gene match: 3. Here the CDR3 reads CASSSGGDEQFF. The CDR3 region has the DNA TGTGCCAGCAGTTCCGGGGGGGATGAGCAGTTCTTC.

The rearrangement links TRBV28 to TRBJ2-2; TRBD2 is a possible D gene (6 bases). CDR1 is MDHEN, CDR2 SYDVKM, per germline. Trimming cost V 5 bases and J 12 bases, with 34 bases left between them. The CDR3 sequence is 19 residues long. CDR3 nucleotide sequence: TGTGCCAGCAGTCCACTCAGATGGACGGAGGGCCCCCTCCCTAGGCAGCTGTTTTTT. This sequence encodes CASSPLRWTEGPLPRQLFF.

This chain connects TRBV5-1 to TRBJ1-2; D gene unclear. The V gene lost 0 bases and the J gene lost 4 bases, with 7 bases spanning the gap. This CDR3 comprises 13 residues. Germline CDR1 is SGHRS and CDR2 is YFSETQ. The CDR3 bases are TGCGCCAGCAGCTTGGGAGGGTCCTATGGCTACACCTTC. It yields the protein CASSLGGSYGYTF.

The genes are TRBV7-2 and TRBJ2-7; 10 bases map to TRBD2. This CDR3 is 14 amino acids long. Unmatched junction bases numbered 4, after V lost 5 bases and J lost 3 bases. Germline assignment: CDR1 SGHTA and CDR2 FQGNSA. In DNA, the CDR3 is TGTGCCAGCAGCGCAACTAGCGGGGTCTACGAGCAGTACTTC. Amino acid sequence: CASSATSGVYEQYF. The full variable domain, completed using reference TRBV7-2 and TRBJ2-7, is GAGVSQSPSNKVTEKGKDVELRCDPISGHTALYWYRQSLGQGLEFLIYFQGNSAPDKSGLPSDRFSAERTGGSVSTLTIQRTQQEDSAVYLCASSATSGVYEQYFGPGTRLTVT.

The rearrangement links TRBV18 to TRBJ2-7; D perhaps matches TRBD1 (6 bases). Trimming removed 3 bases at V and 4 bases at J, with 19 bases between. Germline loops: CDR1 KGHSH, CDR2 LQKENI. The CDR3 is 16 amino acids. DNA for the CDR3: TGTGCCAGCTCACCCAGCCCCGCAGGGGACGAGTACGAGCAGTACTTC. Encoded protein: CASSPSPAGDEYEQYF.

This rearrangement joins TRBV7-8 to TRBJ2-7, with 10 positions matching TRBD2. Germline CDR1 is SGHVS and CDR2 is FQNEAQ. The V and J ends lost 3 bases and 5 bases, in that order; junction bases with no gene match: 7. The CDR3 totals 15 residues. The CDR3 nucleotides are TGTGCCAGCAGCTTCCCAGCGGGGGGGCTCAACGAGCAGTACTTC. Translated, it gives CASSFPAGGLNEQYF.

This clone has only a few counts. This chain joins TRBV27 and TRBJ2-7; 8 bases agree with TRBD2. The CDR3 covers 15 residues. Per germline, CDR1 MNHEY and CDR2 SMNVEV (reference sequence). V gave up 5 bases and J gave up 6 bases; unmatched junction bases: 12. Here the CDR3 reads CASSPSGGPSGEQYF. The DNA of the CDR3 is TGTGCCAGCAGTCCGAGCGGGGGTCCCTCTGGCGAGCAGTACTTC.

CDR3 coding DNA: TGTGCCACCAGCAGACCAATGGGGCTAGCGGGGGGGGAGGGAGAGACCCAGTACTTC. Its translation: CATSRPMGLAGGEGETQYF. This rearrangement joins TRBV15 to TRBJ2-5; 12 bases are a match to TRBD2. Germline CDR1 and CDR2: LNHNV and YYDKDF (reference sequence). V dropped 2 bases and J dropped 4; count of bases not matched to a gene: 14. CDR3 length equals 19 residues.

The gene calls are TRBV20-1 and TRBJ1-1; D is possibly TRBD1 (5 bases). This CDR3 comprises 11 residues. CDR1 DFQATT and CDR2 SNEGSKA come from the germline V gene (reference sequence). CDR3 residues: CRAGRATEAFF. CDR3 bases: TGCAGGGCGGGACGGGCCACTGAAGCTTTCTTT.

V usage is TRBV25-1 and J usage is TRBJ1-1; D unresolved. CDR1 is MGHDK, CDR2 SYGVNS, per germline. With 6 bases removed from V and 2 bases from J, the gap between germline ends came to 13 bases. There are 14 residues in the CDR3. The CDR3 nucleotides are TGTGCCAGCAGCTTGTGGGAGGGTAACACTGAAGCTTTCTTT. This codes for CASSLWEGNTEAFF.

This chain joins TRBV11-3 and TRBJ1-1; D ambiguous. This CDR3 is built from 9 residues. CDR1 and CDR2 (germline): SGHNT, YENEEA. The V gene lost 3 bases and the J gene lost 9 bases, with 2 bases spanning the gap. The DNA for the CDR3 is TGTGCCAGCAGCTTTAAAGCTTTCTTT. Translating gives CASSFKAFF.

J is TRBJ1-5 and V is TRBV4-1; possible D gene TRBD1, 6 bases. V dropped 2 bases and J dropped 0 bases, with 17 bases sitting between them. Germline CDR1 and CDR2: MGHRA and YSYEKL. The CDR3 extends over 18 amino acids. CDR3 loop: CASSQRIGTTTSNQPQHF. The CDR3 nucleotides are TGCGCCAGCAGCCAAAGAATCGGGACAACCACTAGCAATCAGCCCCAGCATTTT.

V and J are TRBV2 and TRBJ2-1; TRBD1 aligns across 7 bases. CDR1 is SNHLY and CDR2 is FYNNEI in the germline V gene. This CDR3 contains 14 residues. V lost 7 bases to trimming and J lost 7 bases; unmatched junction nucleotides: 10. The CDR3 coding sequence is TGTGCCAGCAATAGGGGGCCGCCGATTAATGAGCAGTTCTTC. This gives the protein CASNRGPPINEQFF.

V gene TRBV19 combines with J gene TRBJ2-7, with 9 bases lining up with TRBD1. The length of the CDR3 is 15 residues. Germline-derived CDR1 and CDR2 are LNHDA and SQIVND (reference sequence). V was pared by 6 bases and J by 3 bases, with 9 bases of the junction left unmatched. CDR3 in DNA: TGTGCCAGTAGCAGCGCGACAGGGGGGGACTACGAGCAGTACTTC. Protein sequence: CASSSATGGDYEQYF.

The CDR3 region has the DNA TGTGCCAGCAGCTTAGGAGGCCGGAACACTGAAGCTTTCTTT. Translation gives CASSLGGRNTEAFF. The chain combines TRBV11-3 with TRBJ1-1; D gene uncertain. Trimming shortened V by 1 base and J by 1 base, and 7 bases separated the two germline ends. The CDR3 totals 14 residues. Germline V gene sequence: CDR1 SGHNT, CDR2 YENEEA.

The J gene is TRBJ2-5, the V gene TRBV5-1; D call uncertain. V dropped 4 bases and J dropped 0 bases, with 13 bases sitting between them. Germline CDR1 SGHRS, CDR2 YFSETQ. The CDR3 is 15 amino acids. For the CDR3, the DNA is TGCGCCAGCAGCCACCCTTGGGCAAACCAAGAGACCCAGTACTTC. This gives the protein CASSHPWANQETQYF.

This sequence joins TRBV29-1 and TRBJ2-1; 10 nucleotides line up with TRBD2. Unmatched junction bases numbered 3, after V lost 6 bases and J lost 1 base. This CDR3 has 14 residues. Germline lookup yields CDR1 SQVTM and CDR2 ANQGSEA. CDR3 in amino acids: CSVLAGPSYNEQFF. Written as DNA, the CDR3 is TGCAGCGTACTAGCGGGACCATCCTACAATGAGCAGTTCTTC.